The rows below give T cell receptor beta chains drawn from one sample of a study of T cells after yellow fever vaccination. TCRdb ran MiXCR on the 5' RACE reads and lists one entry per CDR3 protein. The table has a few hundred thousand distinct CDR3 sequences, about 7% seen once. The sample here was CD4+ T cells sorted from PBMCs, taken 15 days after the yellow fever booster vaccination. The receptors derive from a man aged 25-40 years who received the YFV17D yellow fever vaccine. The CDR3 runs from the conserved cysteine through the conserved F or W. The D gene is left open where the match is weak. Part of the rows lack a size; the others show once, few, many or a class for expanded clones.

abundance	v_gene	j_gene	d_gene	CDR3aa	CDR3nt
.	TRBV20-1	TRBJ1-2	TRBD1	CSALGQVFYGYTF	TGCAGTGCCCTAGGACAGGTCTTTTATGGCTACACCTTC
few	TRBV30	TRBJ1-5	.	CASGVWNQPQHF	TGTGCCTCAGGGGTATGGAATCAGCCCCAGCATTTT
few	TRBV2	TRBJ2-2	TRBD1	CASNGRGQNTGELFF	TGTGCCAGCAATGGAAGGGGGCAGAACACCGGGGAGCTGTTTTTT
many	TRBV29-1	TRBJ2-2	.	CSVLPRTTNTGELFF	TGCAGCGTCCTTCCGCGGACAACGAACACCGGGGAGCTGTTTTTT
.	TRBV3-1	TRBJ2-1	TRBD2	CASSHLAGGTYNEQFF	TGTGCCAGCAGCCACCTAGCGGGAGGAACCTACAATGAGCAGTTCTTC
many	TRBV4-3	TRBJ2-1	.	CASSPRAGSYNEQFF	TGCGCCAGCAGCCCCCGGGCGGGCTCCTACAATGAGCAGTTCTTC
few	TRBV5-1	TRBJ2-1	TRBD2	CASSLGTLAALYNEQFF	TGCGCCAGCAGCTTGGGGACTCTAGCGGCCCTCTACAATGAGCAGTTCTTC
few	TRBV5-1	TRBJ2-3	.	CASSSQVIGTDTQYF	TGCGCCAGCAGCTCGCAGGTAATTGGGACAGATACGCAGTATTTT
.	TRBV5-1	TRBJ2-2	.	CASSLGGLQYTGELFF	TGCGCCAGCAGCTTGGGAGGACTACAGTACACCGGGGAGCTGTTTTTT
many	TRBV25-1	TRBJ1-5	.	CASSEGNGPQHF	TGTGCCAGCAGTGAAGGGAACGGGCCCCAGCATTTT
few	TRBV6-5	TRBJ2-2	.	CASSLVVDTGELFF	TGTGCCAGCAGTTTGGTTGTGGACACCGGGGAGCTGTTTTTT
few	TRBV5-4	TRBJ2-2	.	CASSLGLAFTGELFF	TGTGCCAGCAGCTTGGGCCTAGCGTTCACCGGGGAGCTGTTTTTT